The rows below give T cell receptor beta chains drawn from one sample of a study of T cells in Graves' hyperthyroidism and ophthalmopathy. TCRdb fed the multiplex PCR reads into MiXCR, producing one record per CDR3 protein. The data contain about 660,000 distinct CDR3 sequences, over 40% of them singletons. Sequenced: peripheral blood or thyroid tissue (not recorded which). The origin of the receptors is an adult man with Graves' disease, either hyperthyroidism or ophthalmopathy (not recorded which). The CDR3 runs from the conserved cysteine through the conserved F or W. The D gene is left open where the match is weak. Expanded clones get a size class; other rows say once, few or many, or leave the size out.

d_call: TRBD2
clone_size: -
v_call: TRBV24-1
j_call: TRBJ2-5
cdr3_nt: TGTGCCACCAGTGATCCGGGAGGCGGAACACAAGAGACCCAGTACTTC
cdr3_aa: CATSDPGGGTQETQYF

d_call: -
clone_size: many
v_call: TRBV7-9
j_call: TRBJ1-3
cdr3_nt: TGTGCCAGCAGCCAGGCTGGACAGCTCGGAAACACCATATATTTT
cdr3_aa: CASSQAGQLGNTIYF

d_call: -
clone_size: -
v_call: TRBV20-1
j_call: TRBJ2-7
cdr3_nt: TGCAGTGCTAGAGATTTGGGGTTGACAGGAAGCTCCTACGAGCAGTACTTC
cdr3_aa: CSARDLGLTGSSYEQYF

d_call: -
clone_size: many
v_call: TRBV7-8
j_call: TRBJ1-2
cdr3_nt: TGTGCCAGCAGCTACAGGGATGGCTACACCTTC
cdr3_aa: CASSYRDGYTF

d_call: TRBD1
clone_size: -
v_call: TRBV28
j_call: TRBJ1-5
cdr3_nt: TGTGCCAGCAGTTTACACAGGGGTGGGGGCAATCAGCCCCAGCATTTT
cdr3_aa: CASSLHRGGGNQPQHF

d_call: -
clone_size: few
v_call: TRBV7-2
j_call: TRBJ1-2
cdr3_nt: TGTGCCAGCAGTCCGTGGGGGATTCACTATGGCTACACCTTC
cdr3_aa: CASSPWGIHYGYTF

d_call: -
clone_size: -
v_call: TRBV9
j_call: TRBJ1-5
cdr3_nt: TGTGCCAGCAGCCAAGGGGGGGCGTTGGGCAATCAGCCCCAGCATTTT
cdr3_aa: CASSQGGALGNQPQHF

d_call: -
clone_size: -
v_call: TRBV29-1
j_call: TRBJ1-2
cdr3_nt: TGCAGCCTAGGACAGATGAGAGGCTACACCTTC
cdr3_aa: CSLGQMRGYTF

d_call: -
clone_size: many
v_call: TRBV6-6
j_call: TRBJ2-5
cdr3_nt: TGTGCCAGCAGGACGAGGATAGAGACCCAGTACTTC
cdr3_aa: CASRTRIETQYF

d_call: -
clone_size: many
v_call: TRBV29-1
j_call: TRBJ1-2
cdr3_nt: TGCAGCGTTGAAGGCAGGGCCGCAGCTGGCTACACCTTC
cdr3_aa: CSVEGRAAAGYTF

d_call: -
clone_size: once
v_call: TRBV20-1
j_call: TRBJ2-7
cdr3_nt: TGCAGTGCCAGCTCCCCAAGCTCCTACGAGCAGTACTTC
cdr3_aa: CSASSPSSYEQYF

d_call: -
clone_size: many
v_call: TRBV5-1
j_call: TRBJ1-6
cdr3_nt: TGCGCCAGCAGCTTGGAGGCGGGAAACAATTCACCCCTCCACTTT
cdr3_aa: CASSLEAGNNSPLHF

d_call: -
clone_size: few
v_call: TRBV7-9
j_call: TRBJ2-2
cdr3_nt: TGTGCCAGCAGCGACCCAAGCCTCGGGGAGCTGTTTTTT
cdr3_aa: CASSDPSLGELFF

d_call: TRBD1
clone_size: few
v_call: TRBV7-2
j_call: TRBJ1-2
cdr3_nt: TGTGCCAGCAGCCCTACCGACAGGGCTAACTATGGCTACACCTTC
cdr3_aa: CASSPTDRANYGYTF

d_call: -
clone_size: few
v_call: TRBV29-1
j_call: TRBJ1-1
cdr3_nt: TGCAGCGCCCGAAGGTGGGGCGAGAACACTGAAGCTTTCTTT
cdr3_aa: CSARRWGENTEAFF

d_call: -
clone_size: -
v_call: TRBV5-1
j_call: TRBJ1-5
cdr3_nt: TGCGCCAGCGGCTTGGCGGGGGGCCAGCCCCAGCATTTT
cdr3_aa: CASGLAGGQPQHF

d_call: -
clone_size: many
v_call: TRBV7-9
j_call: TRBJ2-5
cdr3_nt: TGTGCCAGCAGGGGGTCAAGCGGGGAGACCCAGTACTTC
cdr3_aa: CASRGSSGETQYF

d_call: TRBD1
clone_size: -
v_call: TRBV20-1
j_call: TRBJ2-5
cdr3_nt: TGCAGTGCTATCACAGGGGACCAAGAGACCCAGTACTTC
cdr3_aa: CSAITGDQETQYF

d_call: TRBD1
clone_size: -
v_call: TRBV24-1
j_call: TRBJ1-2
cdr3_nt: TGTGCCACCAGCTTGTGGGGACAGATCTATGGCTACACCTTC
cdr3_aa: CATSLWGQIYGYTF

d_call: TRBD1
clone_size: few
v_call: TRBV29-1
j_call: TRBJ2-7
cdr3_nt: TGCAGCGTGAGAGCTCCGGGACAGGGGGCGCGCGAGCAGTACTTC
cdr3_aa: CSVRAPGQGAREQYF

d_call: -
clone_size: -
v_call: TRBV7-9
j_call: TRBJ1-5
cdr3_nt: TGTGCCAGCAGCCGAACCGGGACCCAGCATTTT
cdr3_aa: CASSRTGTQHF

d_call: -
clone_size: medium-sized
v_call: TRBV2
j_call: TRBJ1-1
cdr3_nt: TGCGCCAGCAGTGAGAGGAACACTGAAGCTTTCTTT
cdr3_aa: CASSERNTEAFF

d_call: -
clone_size: -
v_call: TRBV20-1
j_call: TRBJ1-5
cdr3_nt: TGCAGTGCTAGTAAAGGGGGGTATCAGCCCCAGCATTTT
cdr3_aa: CSASKGGYQPQHF

d_call: TRBD1
clone_size: -
v_call: TRBV7-9
j_call: TRBJ2-7
cdr3_nt: TGTGCCAGCAGCTTGGGGACAGGGAGGGAGTACTTC
cdr3_aa: CASSLGTGREYF

d_call: TRBD2
clone_size: few
v_call: TRBV11-2
j_call: TRBJ2-7
cdr3_nt: TGTGCCAGCAGCTTAGAATGGGGGCTAGCGGGGACCTACGAGCAGTACTTC
cdr3_aa: CASSLEWGLAGTYEQYF

d_call: -
clone_size: few
v_call: TRBV6-1
j_call: TRBJ1-2
cdr3_nt: TGTGCCAGCAGTGAAGGGCCAACCAACTATGGCTACACCTTC
cdr3_aa: CASSEGPTNYGYTF

d_call: TRBD2
clone_size: few
v_call: TRBV20-1
j_call: TRBJ2-7
cdr3_nt: TGCAGTGCACTGGGACTAGCGGTCGCCTACGAGCAGTACTTC
cdr3_aa: CSALGLAVAYEQYF

d_call: TRBD1
clone_size: many
v_call: TRBV19
j_call: TRBJ2-5
cdr3_nt: TGTGCCAGTAGTCCGCGGACAGGGGGCGTAGAGACCCAGTACTTC
cdr3_aa: CASSPRTGGVETQYF

d_call: TRBD1
clone_size: -
v_call: TRBV20-1
j_call: TRBJ1-2
cdr3_nt: TGCAGTGCTAGTTACCCCGGACAGGGTCAATTACGCCGTGGCTACACCTTC
cdr3_aa: CSASYPGQGQLRRGYTF

d_call: -
clone_size: -
v_call: TRBV7-2
j_call: TRBJ2-7
cdr3_nt: TGTGCCAGCAGCCACGAGGGCGGGACTCACCACGAGCAGTACTTC
cdr3_aa: CASSHEGGTHHEQYF

d_call: TRBD1
clone_size: -
v_call: TRBV7-9
j_call: TRBJ1-1
cdr3_nt: TGCGCCAGCAGCCCGACAGGGGGGGTACGAACTGAAGCTTTCTTT
cdr3_aa: CASSPTGGVRTEAFF

d_call: -
clone_size: many
v_call: TRBV5-1
j_call: TRBJ1-5
cdr3_nt: TGTGCCAGCAGTTTAGCCCTCGGGCAGCCCCAGCATTTT
cdr3_aa: CASSLALGQPQHF

d_call: -
clone_size: -
v_call: TRBV7-9
j_call: TRBJ2-5
cdr3_nt: TGTGCCAGCAGCATCCAGGGATATAGCAATCAGCCCCAGTACTTC
cdr3_aa: CASSIQGYSNQPQYF

d_call: -
clone_size: many
v_call: TRBV10-3
j_call: TRBJ1-6
cdr3_nt: TGTGCCATCAGTCAGTCGACCTTCCGGAATTCACCCCTCCACTTT
cdr3_aa: CAISQSTFRNSPLHF

d_call: TRBD1
clone_size: -
v_call: TRBV29-1
j_call: TRBJ1-5
cdr3_nt: TGCAGCAGTACTACAGGGGGGACCAATCAGCCCCAGCATTTT
cdr3_aa: CSSTTGGTNQPQHF

d_call: -
clone_size: -
v_call: TRBV5-1
j_call: TRBJ1-2
cdr3_nt: TGCGCCAGCAGCTTCGACATGGACACCCACTATGGCTACACCTTC
cdr3_aa: CASSFDMDTHYGYTF

d_call: -
clone_size: -
v_call: TRBV5-1
j_call: TRBJ1-3
cdr3_nt: TGCGCCAGCAGCTTGGGAAGGGGGTTGAACACCATATATTTT
cdr3_aa: CASSLGRGLNTIYF

d_call: -
clone_size: -
v_call: TRBV2
j_call: TRBJ2-7
cdr3_nt: TGTGCCAGCAGTCTCCGAGGCTATGACGAGCAGTACTTC
cdr3_aa: CASSLRGYDEQYF

d_call: -
clone_size: few
v_call: TRBV7-2
j_call: TRBJ2-2
cdr3_nt: TGTGCCAGCAGCCAAGTCAGGGGATCCGGGGAGCTGTTTTTT
cdr3_aa: CASSQVRGSGELFF

d_call: TRBD1
clone_size: many
v_call: TRBV2
j_call: TRBJ2-7
cdr3_nt: TGTGCCAGCAGACAGGGGGTCCGCTCCTACGAGCAGTACTTC
cdr3_aa: CASRQGVRSYEQYF

d_call: TRBD1
clone_size: -
v_call: TRBV7-2
j_call: TRBJ1-4
cdr3_nt: TGTGCCAGCAGCTTACCCCGGACAGGGCCAGGGCCCGCAACTAATGAAAAACTGTTTTTT
cdr3_aa: CASSLPRTGPGPATNEKLFF

d_call: TRBD1
clone_size: few
v_call: TRBV29-1
j_call: TRBJ1-2
cdr3_nt: TGCAGCGTCGATCTGCCCCGGACAGGAGGTCATGGCTACACCTTC
cdr3_aa: CSVDLPRTGGHGYTF

d_call: -
clone_size: many
v_call: TRBV5-1
j_call: TRBJ1-2
cdr3_nt: TGCGCCAGCAGCGGGACGACTTATGGCTACACCTTC
cdr3_aa: CASSGTTYGYTF

d_call: TRBD1
clone_size: -
v_call: TRBV19
j_call: TRBJ2-7
cdr3_nt: TGTGCCAGTAGTGGCACCGGGACAGGGTTTCACGAGCAGTACTTC
cdr3_aa: CASSGTGTGFHEQYF

d_call: -
clone_size: -
v_call: TRBV2
j_call: TRBJ1-5
cdr3_nt: TGTGCCAGCAGTGATTCAGGGTACCAGCATTTT
cdr3_aa: CASSDSGYQHF

d_call: -
clone_size: -
v_call: TRBV7-2
j_call: TRBJ1-1
cdr3_nt: TGTGCCAGCAGTCCGGGGGGGGCGATCACTGAAGCTTTCTTT
cdr3_aa: CASSPGGAITEAFF

d_call: -
clone_size: many
v_call: TRBV2
j_call: TRBJ1-5
cdr3_nt: TGTGCCAGCACCAGGCGAGACGGCGGTGGGCCCCAGCATTTT
cdr3_aa: CASTRRDGGGPQHF

d_call: -
clone_size: few
v_call: TRBV14
j_call: TRBJ1-1
cdr3_nt: TGTGCCAGCAGCCGTCGGGGGGGAACTGAAGCTTTCTTT
cdr3_aa: CASSRRGGTEAFF

d_call: -
clone_size: -
v_call: TRBV9
j_call: TRBJ2-2
cdr3_nt: TGTGCCAGCAGCGTAGTACAGGGTCACACCGGGGAGCTGTTTTTT
cdr3_aa: CASSVVQGHTGELFF

d_call: -
clone_size: many
v_call: TRBV25-1
j_call: TRBJ1-1
cdr3_nt: TGTGCCAGCAGTGAGTTGGGTGCAGGTGCTTTCTTT
cdr3_aa: CASSELGAGAFF